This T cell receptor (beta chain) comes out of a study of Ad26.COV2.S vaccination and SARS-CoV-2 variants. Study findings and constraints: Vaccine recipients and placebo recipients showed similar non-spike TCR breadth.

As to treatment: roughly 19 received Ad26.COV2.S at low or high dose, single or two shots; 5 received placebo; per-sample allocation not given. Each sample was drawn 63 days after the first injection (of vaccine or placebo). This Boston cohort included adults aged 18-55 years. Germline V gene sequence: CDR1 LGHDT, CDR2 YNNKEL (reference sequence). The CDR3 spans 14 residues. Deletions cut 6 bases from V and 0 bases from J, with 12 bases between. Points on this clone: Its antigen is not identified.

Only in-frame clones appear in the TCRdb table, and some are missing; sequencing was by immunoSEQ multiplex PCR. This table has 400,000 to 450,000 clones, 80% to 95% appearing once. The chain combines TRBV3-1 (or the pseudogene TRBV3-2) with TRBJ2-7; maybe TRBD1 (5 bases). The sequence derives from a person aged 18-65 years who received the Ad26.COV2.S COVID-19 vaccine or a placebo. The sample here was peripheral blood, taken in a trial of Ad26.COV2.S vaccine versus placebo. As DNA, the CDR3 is TGTGCCAGCAGTCACACAGGTATCTCCTACGAGCAGTACTTC. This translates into CASSHTGISYEQYF.